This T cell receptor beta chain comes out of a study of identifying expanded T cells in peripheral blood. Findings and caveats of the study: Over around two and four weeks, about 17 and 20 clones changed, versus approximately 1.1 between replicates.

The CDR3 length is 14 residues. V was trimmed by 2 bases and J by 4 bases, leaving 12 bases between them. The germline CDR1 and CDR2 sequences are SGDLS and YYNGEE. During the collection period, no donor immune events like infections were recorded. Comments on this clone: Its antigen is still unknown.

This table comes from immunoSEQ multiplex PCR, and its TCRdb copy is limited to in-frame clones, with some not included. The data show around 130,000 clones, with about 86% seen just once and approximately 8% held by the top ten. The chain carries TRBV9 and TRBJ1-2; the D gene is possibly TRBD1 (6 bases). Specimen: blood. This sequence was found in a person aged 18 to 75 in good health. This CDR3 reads CASSVSGQPYGYTF. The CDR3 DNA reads TGTGCCAGCAGCGTCAGCGGACAGCCCTATGGCTACACCTTC.